The rows below give T cell receptor beta chains drawn from one sample of a study of metastatic and nonmetastatic thyroid tumors. MiXCR re-clonotyped the PCR reads for TCRdb. The table lists approximately 25,000 clones, 20% to 25% of them singletons. The sequencing input was blood. These receptors were collected from a male donor with papillary thyroid cancer or a benign thyroid nodule (not recorded which). Some clones in this sample may be carry-over from other donors' samples. CDR3s include the opening cysteine and the closing phenylalanine or tryptophan. D genes are given only for firm matches. Clone size appears in some rows only: once, few, many, or a class for an expanded clone.

>many|TRBV15|TRBJ1-1|.
CATSREAGDTEAFF
TGTGCCACCAGCAGAGAGGCGGGGGACACTGAAGCTTTCTTT
>.|TRBV28|TRBJ2-1|TRBD1
CASSPYRGTNAQFF
TGTGCCAGCAGTCCCTACAGGGGGACGAATGCGCAGTTCTTC
>.|TRBV5-1|TRBJ2-3|TRBD2
CASSLGPLSGGTDTQYF
TGCGCCAGCAGCTTGGGACCACTAAGCGGGGGGACAGATACGCAGTATTTT
>many|TRBV7-9|TRBJ1-2|.
CASSLDNRVRYGYTF
TGTGCCAGCAGCTTAGATAACAGGGTCCGCTATGGCTACACCTTC
>many|TRBV5-1|TRBJ2-1|.
CASRVTGTWYNEQFF
TGCGCCAGCAGGGTAACAGGGACGTGGTACAATGAGCAGTTCTTC
>.|TRBV20-1|TRBJ1-1|.
CSARVGTANSEAFF
TGCAGTGCTAGAGTCGGGACTGCGAACTCTGAAGCTTTCTTT
>many|TRBV9|TRBJ2-6|.
CASSVAGGSSGANVLTF
TGTGCCAGCAGCGTAGCTGGAGGGTCGTCTGGGGCCAACGTCCTGACTTTC
>medium-sized|TRBV19|TRBJ1-5|.
CASGLGVAQHF
TGTGCCAGTGGGTTAGGAGTTGCCCAGCATTTT
>.|TRBV19|TRBJ2-5|TRBD2
CARSIRGGRVKETQYF
TGTGCCAGGAGTATTCGTGGCGGGAGGGTAAAAGAGACCCAGTACTTC
>.|TRBV7-9|TRBJ2-7|.
CASSLLQGSYEQYF
TGTGCCAGCAGCTTATTACAGGGATCCTACGAGCAGTACTTC
>.|TRBV30|TRBJ1-2|.
CAWSKGLNYGYTF
TGTGCCTGGAGTAAGGGATTGAACTATGGCTACACCTTC
>many|TRBV6-1|TRBJ1-1|.
CASNTLNTEAFF
TGTGCCAGCAACACCTTGAACACTGAAGCTTTCTTT
>many|TRBV20-1|TRBJ1-2|.
CSAEDRSNYGYTF
TGCAGTGCTGAGGACAGATCTAACTATGGCTACACCTTC
>many|TRBV5-1|TRBJ1-4|TRBD1
CASSWDSREKLFF
TGCGCCAGCAGCTGGGACAGCCGGGAAAAGCTGTTTTTT
>many|TRBV6-4|TRBJ2-3|TRBD1
CASSVGQATDTQYF
TGTGCCAGCAGTGTCGGACAGGCCACAGATACGCAGTATTTT
>many|TRBV15|TRBJ1-4|.
CATSRDREKLFF
TGTGCCACCAGCAGAGATAGAGAAAAACTGTTTTTT
>many|TRBV2|TRBJ1-1|.
CASSVRGKTEAFF
TGTGCCAGCAGTGTGCGGGGGAAGACTGAAGCTTTCTTT
>.|TRBV4-3|TRBJ1-3|.
CASRHGQFGNTIYF
TGCGCCAGCCGCCACGGACAGTTTGGAAACACCATATATTTT
>many|TRBV27|TRBJ1-5|.
CASSLRGRGQPQHF
TGTGCCAGCAGTTTAAGAGGCCGCGGGCAGCCCCAGCATTTT
>.|TRBV7-3|TRBJ2-1|.
CASINDNEQFF
TGTGCCAGCATCAATGACAATGAGCAGTTCTTC
>many|TRBV12-3/TRBV12-4|TRBJ2-3|.
CASSLALGTAGPADTQYF
TGTGCCAGCAGTTTAGCTCTCGGAACAGCGGGTCCCGCAGATACGCAGTATTTT
>many|TRBV5-6|TRBJ2-7|.
CASSRDMDEQYF
TGTGCCAGCAGCCGGGACATGGACGAGCAGTACTTC
>many|TRBV6-5|TRBJ1-6|.
CASSYSLVGSYNSPLHF
TGTGCCAGCAGTTACTCGCTAGTTGGCTCCTATAATTCACCCCTCCACTTT
>many|TRBV18|TRBJ1-5|.
CASSPAGTNQPQHF
TGTGCCAGCTCACCAGCCGGGACCAATCAGCCCCAGCATTTT
>.|TRBV30|TRBJ1-6|.
CAWSTTLYNSPLNF
TGTGCCTGGAGTACGACCCTCTATAATTCACCCCTGAACTTT
>medium-sized|TRBV11-1|TRBJ2-1|.
CASSLRGAQTPRGNEQFF
TGTGCCAGCAGCCTTAGGGGTGCGCAGACCCCCCGGGGCAATGAGCAGTTCTTC
>many|TRBV20-1|TRBJ2-1|TRBD2
CSARGLAGGNEQFF
TGCAGTGCTAGGGGACTAGCGGGGGGCAATGAGCAGTTCTTC
>many|TRBV5-5|TRBJ2-7|.
CASSFGGGGTYEQYF
TGTGCCAGCAGCTTTGGGGGAGGAGGAACCTACGAGCAGTACTTC
>many|TRBV27|TRBJ2-7|.
CASSREPPYEQYF
TGTGCCAGCAGCCGGGAGCCGCCCTACGAGCAGTACTTC
>many|TRBV7-2|TRBJ2-7|TRBD2
CASRLTSGAGEQYF
TGTGCCAGCAGGCTGACTAGCGGGGCTGGCGAGCAGTACTTC
>many|TRBV2|TRBJ2-1|.
CASSKQGTRNEQFF
TGTGCCAGCAGTAAACAAGGGACACGCAATGAGCAGTTCTTC
>medium-sized|TRBV11-3|TRBJ2-3|TRBD2
CASSLGYSGGAADTQYF
TGTGCCAGCAGCTTAGGATATAGCGGGGGGGCCGCAGATACGCAGTATTTT
>.|TRBV27|TRBJ1-6|.
CACRGFRDNSPLHF
TGTGCCTGCAGGGGATTCAGAGATAATTCACCCCTCCACTTT
>once|TRBV24-1|TRBJ2-3|TRBD2
CSTSDFQDGTSKYF
TGTTCCACCAGTGATTTTCAGGACGGGACTAGCAAGTATTTT
>many|TRBV9|TRBJ2-7|.
CASSVGSRLNEQYF
TGTGCCAGCAGCGTAGGGTCCCGGCTGAACGAGCAGTACTTC
>many|TRBV20-1|TRBJ2-7|TRBD2
CSAPWTSGTYEQYF
TGCAGTGCCCCGTGGACTAGCGGGACATACGAGCAGTACTTC
>.|TRBV24-1|TRBJ2-2|.
CATRTATITGELFF
TGTGCCACCAGGACAGCCACGATCACTGGGGAGCTGTTTTTT
>many|TRBV18|TRBJ2-1|.
CASSPPGRVNNEQFF
TGTGCCAGCTCACCACCGGGCAGGGTAAACAATGAGCAGTTCTTC